Shown below are 13 T cell receptor beta chains from a single sample sequenced in a study of T-cell reconstitution after alpha-beta-depleted transplantation in children. Unique molecular identifiers were used to barcode this TCRbeta library. MiXCR, applied by TCRdb to the PCR reads, yields one record per CDR3 protein. The table lists some 590,000 distinct CDR3 sequences, about 10% of them singletons, with about 4% in the top ten. Sequencing used PBMCs from the stem cell graft donor, obtained from the stem cell graft. Source of these receptors: a human donor who donated a stem cell graft to a child with acute myeloid leukemia.

This clonotype appeared a few times. J is TRBJ2-7 and V is TRBV6-2 or TRBV6-3, with 12 bases lining up with TRBD2. Germline CDR1 reads MNHEY; CDR2 reads SVGEGT. This CDR3 is 18 amino acids long. Losses at the gene ends were 3 bases for V and 6 bases for J; bases not matched to a gene: 15. The CDR3 reads CASSYWVWTSGKPGEQYF. DNA of the CDR3: TGTGCCAGCAGTTATTGGGTTTGGACTAGCGGGAAACCCGGCGAGCAGTACTTC.

This clonotype was counted ten times or more. The chain has TRBV10-3 and TRBJ2-1; a possible D gene is TRBD1 (6 bases). The CDR3 is 15 residues long. V lost 7 bases and J 7 bases, leaving 20 bases between the germline ends. Per the germline V gene, CDR1 is ENHRY and CDR2 is SYGVKD. CDR3 in amino acids: CAINGVQGFLNEQFF. CDR3 in DNA: TGTGCCATCAACGGTGTACAGGGCTTCCTAAATGAGCAGTTCTTC.

The sample holds a few counts of this clonotype. The genes are TRBV3-1 and TRBJ2-3, with TRBD2 identical over 12 bases. Germline values: CDR1 LGHDT, CDR2 YNNKEL (reference sequence). V lost 6 bases to trimming and J lost 5 bases; unmatched junction nucleotides: 6. The CDR3 contains 15 residues. CDR3 bases: TGTGCCAGCAGTACTAGCGGGAGGAAGGAAGATACGCAGTATTTT. Its protein product is CASSTSGRKEDTQYF.

In this sample, this clonotype turned up a few times. CDR3 nucleotide sequence: TGTGCCACCGCAGAAGATACAACTAATGAAAAACTGTTTTTT. As protein: CATAEDTTNEKLFF. The rearrangement joins TRBV18 to TRBJ1-4; no clear D gene. Trimming pared 10 bases from V and 0 bases from J, leaving 12 bases between. The length of the CDR3 is 14 residues. CDR1 KGHSH and CDR2 LQKENI come from the germline V gene. Full variable domain (rest looked up from reference TRBV18 and TRBJ1-4): NAGVMQNPRHLVRRRGQEARLRCSPMKGHSHVYWYRQLPEEGLKFMVYLQKENIIDESGMPKERFSAEFPKEGPSILRIQQVVRGDSAAYFCATAEDTTNEKLFFGSGTQLSVL.

The sample holds many counts of this clonotype. This chain joins TRBV5-1 and TRBJ2-5; no reliable D call. Germline CDR1 reads SGHRS; CDR2 reads YFSETQ. The CDR3 covers 13 residues. Trimming pared 4 bases from V and 0 bases from J, leaving 7 bases between. CDR3 DNA: TGCGCCAGCAGCCTTACGTACCAAGAGACCCAGTACTTC. Its protein is CASSLTYQETQYF.

The chain joins TRBV2 to TRBJ2-7; tentative D call: TRBD2 (6 bases). This CDR3 contains 12 residues. Germline V lookup: CDR1 SNHLY, CDR2 FYNNEI. V was clipped by 8 bases and J by 2 bases, with 10 bases between them. The CDR3 region has the DNA TGTGCCAGCCGGGGCGGGACCTACGAGCAGTACTTC. Translating it yields CASRGGTYEQYF.

This clonotype showed up many times. J is TRBJ2-2 and V is TRBV10-3; 7 bases line up with TRBD1. This CDR3 is 16 amino acids long. J gave up 3 bases and V 4 bases, and 8 bases lay outside the gene matches. The germline V gene has CDR1 ENHRY and CDR2 SYGVKD. Written as DNA, the CDR3 is TGTGCCATCAGTGGCCCCGGACAGGATTACACCGGGGAGCTGTTTTTT. Its protein is CAISGPGQDYTGELFF.

This clonotype was recorded at least ten times. The chain couples TRBV6-4 to TRBJ2-3, with D perhaps TRBD2 (6 bases). There are 15 residues in the CDR3. The germline V gene encodes CDR1 MRHNA and CDR2 SNTAGT. Between the trimmed V and J ends, which lost 4 bases and 0 bases, there was a span of 11 bases. This chain's CDR3 is CASSASGTSTDTQYF. In nucleotides, the CDR3 is TGTGCCAGCAGTGCCTCCGGGACTAGCACAGATACGCAGTATTTT.

This clonotype has just a few counts. This chain joins TRBV27 and TRBJ2-7, with D perhaps TRBD2 (6 bases). CDR1 is MNHEY and CDR2 is SMNVEV in the germline V gene (reference sequence). Trimming cost V 3 bases and J 7 bases, with 13 bases left between them. This CDR3 has 13 amino acids. The CDR3 sequence: CASSFPGTGEQYF. For the CDR3, the DNA is TGTGCCAGCAGTTTCCCCGGGACTGGTGAGCAGTACTTC.

The chain links TRBV7-3 to TRBJ2-7; TRBD2 might be the D (6 bases). The CDR3 sequence is 12 residues long. The V and J ends lost 2 bases and 9 bases respectively, with 11 bases between them. Germline loops: CDR1 SGHTA, CDR2 FQGTGA. The CDR3 region is CASSLLGGVQYF. The DNA of the CDR3 is TGTGCCAGCAGCTTATTGGGGGGAGTGCAGTACTTC.

This clonotype was recorded a few times. V is TRBV7-8 and J is TRBJ1-3; possible D gene TRBD1, 5 bases. The CDR3 length is 15 residues. The V gene lost 5 bases and the J gene lost 2 bases, with 13 bases spanning the gap. Germline CDR1 SGHVS, CDR2 FQNEAQ. This CDR3 reads CASSLRKGAGNTIYF. The CDR3 DNA is TGTGCCAGCAGCCTCCGGAAAGGGGCTGGAAACACCATATATTTT.

This clonotype has just one count. This chain joins TRBV19 and TRBJ1-5; 7 bases line up with TRBD1. The J segment lost 2 bases and the V segment lost 3 bases, leaving 10 bases of the junction unmatched. Looked up from germline, CDR1 is LNHDA and CDR2 is SQIVND (reference sequence). The CDR3 has 17 amino acids. In DNA form, the CDR3 reads TGTGCCAGTAGTATTTTAAGAGGGGGCCGAGGCAATCAGCCCCAGCATTTT. Its protein is CASSILRGGRGNQPQHF.

There are many counts of this clonotype. The V and J genes are TRBV6-1 and TRBJ2-3; 13 nucleotides agree with TRBD2. The V and J ends lost 6 bases and 4 bases, in that order; junction bases with no gene match: 7. Germline values: CDR1 MNHNS, CDR2 SASEGT. This CDR3 is 16 amino acids long. Written as DNA, the CDR3 is TGTGCCAGCAGCCACCTGACTAGCGGGAGGTCAGATACGCAGTATTTT. Translation gives CASSHLTSGRSDTQYF.